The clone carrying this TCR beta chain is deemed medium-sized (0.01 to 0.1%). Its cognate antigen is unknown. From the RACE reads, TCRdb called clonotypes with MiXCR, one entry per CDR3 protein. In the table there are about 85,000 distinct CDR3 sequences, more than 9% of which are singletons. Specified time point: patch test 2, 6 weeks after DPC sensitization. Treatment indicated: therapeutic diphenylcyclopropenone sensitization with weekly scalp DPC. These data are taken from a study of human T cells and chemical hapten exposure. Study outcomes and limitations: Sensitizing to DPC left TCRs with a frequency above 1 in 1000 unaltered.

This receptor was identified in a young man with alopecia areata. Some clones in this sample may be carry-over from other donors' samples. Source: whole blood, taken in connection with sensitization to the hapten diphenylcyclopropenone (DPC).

CDR3 amino acids: CSASGLAGGADTQYF. The CDR3 DNA reads as TGCAGCGCCTCCGGGCTAGCGGGGGGAGCAGATACGCAGTATTTT. This rearrangement joins TRBV20-1 to TRBJ2-3, with 11 bases lining up with TRBD2. Looked up from germline, CDR1 is DFQATT and CDR2 is SNEGSKA (reference sequence). The CDR3 is 15 residues long.